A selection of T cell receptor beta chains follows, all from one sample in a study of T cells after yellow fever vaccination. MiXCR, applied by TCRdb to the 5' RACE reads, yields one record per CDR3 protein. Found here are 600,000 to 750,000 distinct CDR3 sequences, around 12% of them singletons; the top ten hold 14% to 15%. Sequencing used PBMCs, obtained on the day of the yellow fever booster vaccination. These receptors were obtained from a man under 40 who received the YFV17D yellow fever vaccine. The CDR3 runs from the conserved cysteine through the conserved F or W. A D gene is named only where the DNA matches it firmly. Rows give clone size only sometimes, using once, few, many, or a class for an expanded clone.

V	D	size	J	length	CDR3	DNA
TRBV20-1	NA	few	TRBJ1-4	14	CSAREGIQGEKLFF	TGCAGTGCTAGAGAGGGGATCCAGGGCGAAAAACTGTTTTTT
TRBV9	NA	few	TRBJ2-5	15	CASSVRPGWQETQYF	TGTGCCAGCAGCGTACGGCCCGGATGGCAAGAGACCCAGTACTTC
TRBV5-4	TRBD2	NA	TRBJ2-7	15	CASSPELAGVGEQYF	TGTGCCAGCAGCCCAGAACTAGCGGGAGTGGGTGAGCAGTACTTC
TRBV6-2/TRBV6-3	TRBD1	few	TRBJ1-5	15	CASSYSTRGHQPQHF	TGTGCCAGCAGTTACTCGACCAGGGGGCATCAGCCCCAGCATTTT
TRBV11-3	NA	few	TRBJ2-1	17	CASSLDLAEGGYNEQFF	TGTGCCAGCAGCTTAGATCTGGCGGAGGGGGGCTACAATGAGCAGTTCTTC
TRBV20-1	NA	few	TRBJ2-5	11	CSASGRETQYF	TGCAGTGCTAGCGGGAGAGAGACCCAGTACTTC
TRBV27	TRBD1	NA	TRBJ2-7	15	CASRGETGRIYEQYF	TGTGCCAGCAGAGGGGAGACAGGGCGGATCTACGAGCAGTACTTC
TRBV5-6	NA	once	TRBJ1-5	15	CASSPGGGVNQPQHF	TGTGCCAGCAGCCCCGGGGGAGGGGTCAATCAGCCCCAGCATTTT
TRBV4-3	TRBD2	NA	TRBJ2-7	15	CASSNLAGGPKEQYF	TGCGCCAGCAGCAACCTAGCGGGAGGTCCGAAGGAGCAGTACTTC
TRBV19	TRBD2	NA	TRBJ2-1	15	CASSIGGLASNEQFF	TGTGCCAGTAGTATAGGCGGACTAGCGAGCAATGAGCAGTTCTTC
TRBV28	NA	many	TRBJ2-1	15	CASSLSLDRLTEQFF	TGTGCCAGCAGTTTGTCTCTAGACAGACTGACTGAGCAGTTCTTC
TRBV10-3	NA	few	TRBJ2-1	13	CAMKDPGNAIQFF	TGTGCCATGAAAGATCCCGGGAACGCTATTCAGTTCTTC
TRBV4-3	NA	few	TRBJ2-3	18	CASSQDIGTSGWADTQYF	TGCGCCAGCAGCCAAGACATCGGGACATCCGGGTGGGCAGATACGCAGTATTTT
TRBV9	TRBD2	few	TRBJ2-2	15	CASSATSGVTGELFF	TGTGCCAGCAGCGCGACTAGCGGTGTGACCGGGGAGCTGTTTTTT
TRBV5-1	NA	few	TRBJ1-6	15	CASSLRSNSNSPLHF	TGCGCCAGCAGCTTGAGGTCTAATTCCAATTCACCCCTCCACTTT
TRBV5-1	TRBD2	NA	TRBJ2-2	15	CASSLDTGGTGELFF	TGCGCCAGCAGCTTGGACACGGGAGGAACCGGGGAGCTGTTTTTT
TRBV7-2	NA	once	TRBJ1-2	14	CASSLGQPGDGYTF	TGTGCCAGCAGCTTAGGGCAGCCGGGAGATGGCTACACCTTC
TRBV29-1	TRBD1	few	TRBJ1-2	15	CSVEERNRGVNGYTF	TGCAGCGTTGAAGAGAGGAACAGGGGAGTTAATGGCTACACCTTC
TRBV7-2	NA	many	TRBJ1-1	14	CASSLGVWNTEAFF	TGTGCCAGCAGCTTAGGTGTCTGGAACACTGAAGCTTTCTTT
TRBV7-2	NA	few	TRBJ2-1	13	CASSSGPLLEQFF	TGTGCCAGCAGCTCCGGACCCCTTCTTGAGCAGTTCTTC
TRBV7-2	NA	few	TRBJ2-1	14	CASSLVIGRREQFF	TGTGCCAGCAGCTTAGTGATCGGACGGCGTGAGCAGTTCTTC
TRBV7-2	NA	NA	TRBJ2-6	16	CASSLPQGTGANVLTF	TGTGCCAGCAGCTTACCCCAGGGAACTGGGGCCAACGTCCTGACTTTC